A selection of T cell receptor beta chains follows, all from one sample in a study of early T cells in non-severe SARS-CoV-2 infection. TCRdb ran MiXCR on the 5' RACE reads and lists one entry per CDR3 protein. The data contain 75,000 to 90,000 distinct CDR3 sequences, roughly 6% of them singletons. The sequenced material came from whole blood. The receptor set was obtained from an adult who was a healthcare worker with PCR-confirmed SARS-CoV-2 infection or an uninfected control (not recorded which). Both conserved end residues are part of each CDR3.

CDR3 length,J gene,V gene,CDR3 protein
14,TRBJ1-5,TRBV20-1,CSASIQGRRQPRHF
17,TRBJ2-3,TRBV4-2,CASSQDGSGAATDTQYF
13,TRBJ2-1,TRBV18,CASSPDRDSPRFF
13,TRBJ2-2,TRBV20-1,CSAHSGGYGELFF
15,TRBJ2-5,TRBV15,CATSRDRGAYETQYF
15,TRBJ2-5,TRBV7-6,CASSPYSKYQETQYF
13,TRBJ2-3,TRBV12-3/TRBV12-4,CASSPRDRDTQYF
18,TRBJ2-2,TRBV27,CASSPQASDFGLAGELFF
13,TRBJ2-3,TRBV5-4,CASSENPTDTQYF
12,TRBJ2-7,TRBV6-2/TRBV6-3,CASSSTFGEQYF
15,TRBJ2-2,TRBV7-9,CASSRSGVWTGELFF
17,TRBJ2-3,TRBV5-4,CASSFLLAGGRLDTQYF
14,TRBJ2-7,TRBV9,CASSAMTGGYEQYF
15,TRBJ1-1,TRBV19,CASRPQGSVNTEAFF
13,TRBJ2-1,TRBV4-3,CASSPGLYNEQFF
14,TRBJ2-2,TRBV7-6,CASSHGQNTGELFF
16,TRBJ1-6,TRBV11-2,CASSPLGTRGNSPLHF
15,TRBJ1-2,TRBV7-8,CASSPGRPSRGGYTF
16,TRBJ2-1,TRBV3-1,CASSQVGGSSYNEQFF
13,TRBJ2-2,TRBV10-1,CASSERNSGELFF
15,TRBJ2-7,TRBV7-9,CASSLAAGTLYEQYF
17,TRBJ2-3,TRBV4-3,CASSALIHSQGPDTQYF
20,TRBJ2-5,TRBV10-1,CASSESPTSGGVPNQETQYF
14,TRBJ2-1,TRBV20-1,CSASPSSGVVEQFF
16,TRBJ2-1,TRBV5-1,CASSLVPGHNYNEQFF
15,TRBJ1-1,TRBV18,CASSDRRRQNTEAFF
13,TRBJ2-2,TRBV29-1,CSVDGSDTGELFF
14,TRBJ2-3,TRBV7-7,CASSLGLAGDTQYF
15,TRBJ2-5,TRBV6-1,CASSGYRGGQETQYF
13,TRBJ1-1,TRBV20-1,CSAPRGLNTEAFF
13,TRBJ1-2,TRBV7-2,CASGDPSTGGYTF
18,TRBJ2-2,TRBV9,CASSVGDRGTFNTGELFF
13,TRBJ2-1,TRBV3-1,CASAGTSYNEQFF
15,TRBJ1-1,TRBV6-5,CASSYGTVGNTEAFF
14,TRBJ1-4,TRBV5-1,CASSFGRANEKLFF
12,TRBJ2-5,TRBV3-1,CASSQVGGTQYF
15,TRBJ1-1,TRBV6-5,CASSYSNRMNTEAFF
14,TRBJ1-2,TRBV27,CASSLPRTGGGYTF
13,TRBJ2-5,TRBV29-1,CSVPDRRRETQYF
15,TRBJ2-1,TRBV6-4,CASSEAGGNYNEQFF
14,TRBJ2-2,TRBV11-2,CASSPRLVSGELFF